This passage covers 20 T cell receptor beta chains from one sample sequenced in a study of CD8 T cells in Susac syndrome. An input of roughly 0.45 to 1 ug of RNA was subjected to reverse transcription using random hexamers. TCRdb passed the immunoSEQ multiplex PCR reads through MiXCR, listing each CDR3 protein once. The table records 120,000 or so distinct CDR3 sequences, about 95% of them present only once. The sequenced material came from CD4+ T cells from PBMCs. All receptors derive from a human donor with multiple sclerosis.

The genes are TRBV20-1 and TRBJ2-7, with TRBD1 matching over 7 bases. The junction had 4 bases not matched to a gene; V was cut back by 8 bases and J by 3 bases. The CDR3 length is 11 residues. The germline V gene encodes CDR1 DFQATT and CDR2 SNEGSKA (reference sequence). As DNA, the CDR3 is TGCAGTCCAGGGACAGTCTACGAGCAGTACTTC. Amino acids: CSPGTVYEQYF.

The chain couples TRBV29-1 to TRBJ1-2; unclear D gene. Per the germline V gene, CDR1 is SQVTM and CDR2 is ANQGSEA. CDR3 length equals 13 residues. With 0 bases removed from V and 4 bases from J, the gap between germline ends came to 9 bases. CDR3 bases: TGCAGCGTTGAAGATTCCCCAGTCTATGGCTACACCTTC. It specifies CSVEDSPVYGYTF. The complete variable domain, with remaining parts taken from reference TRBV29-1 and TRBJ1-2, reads SAVISQKPSRDICQRGTSLTIQCQVDSQVTMMFWYRQQPGQSLTLIATANQGSEATYESGFVIDKFPISRPNLTFSTLTVSNMSPEDSSIYLCSVEDSPVYGYTFGSGTRLTVV.

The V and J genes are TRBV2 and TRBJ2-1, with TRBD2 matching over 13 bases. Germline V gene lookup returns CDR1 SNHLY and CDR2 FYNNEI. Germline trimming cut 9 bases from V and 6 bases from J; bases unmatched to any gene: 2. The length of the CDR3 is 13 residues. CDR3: CASRTSGGNEQFF. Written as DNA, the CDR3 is TGTGCCAGTCGGACTAGCGGGGGCAATGAGCAGTTCTTC.

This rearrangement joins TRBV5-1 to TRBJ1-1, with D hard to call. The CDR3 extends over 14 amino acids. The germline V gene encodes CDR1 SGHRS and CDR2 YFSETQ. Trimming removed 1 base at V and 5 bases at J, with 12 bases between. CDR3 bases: TGCGCCAGCAGCTTGTCCGGGATTAGGACTGAAGCTTTCTTT. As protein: CASSLSGIRTEAFF.

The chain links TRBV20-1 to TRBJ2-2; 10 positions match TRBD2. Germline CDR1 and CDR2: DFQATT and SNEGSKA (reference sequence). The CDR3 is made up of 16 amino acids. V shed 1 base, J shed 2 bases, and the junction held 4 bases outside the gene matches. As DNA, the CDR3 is TGCAGTGCTAGAGCCCGGACTAGCGGTAACACCGGGGAGCTGTTTTTT. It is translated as CSARARTSGNTGELFF.

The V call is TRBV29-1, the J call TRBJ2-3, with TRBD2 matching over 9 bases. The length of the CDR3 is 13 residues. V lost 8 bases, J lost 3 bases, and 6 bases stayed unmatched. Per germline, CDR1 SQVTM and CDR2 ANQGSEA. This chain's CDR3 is CSPGSGSTDTQYF. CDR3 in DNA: TGCAGCCCCGGTAGCGGGAGTACAGATACGCAGTATTTT.

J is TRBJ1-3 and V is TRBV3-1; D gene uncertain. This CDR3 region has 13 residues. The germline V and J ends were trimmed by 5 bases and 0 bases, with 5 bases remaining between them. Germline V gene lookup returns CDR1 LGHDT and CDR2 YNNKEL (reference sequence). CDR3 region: CASSANSGNTIYF. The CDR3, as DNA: TGTGCCAGCAGCGCAAACTCTGGAAACACCATATATTTT.

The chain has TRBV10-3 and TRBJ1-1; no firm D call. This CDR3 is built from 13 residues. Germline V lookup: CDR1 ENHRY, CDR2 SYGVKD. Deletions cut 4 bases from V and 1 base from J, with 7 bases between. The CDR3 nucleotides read TGTGCCATCAGTGTTGGAGGGAACACTGAAGCTTTCTTT. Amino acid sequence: CAISVGGNTEAFF.

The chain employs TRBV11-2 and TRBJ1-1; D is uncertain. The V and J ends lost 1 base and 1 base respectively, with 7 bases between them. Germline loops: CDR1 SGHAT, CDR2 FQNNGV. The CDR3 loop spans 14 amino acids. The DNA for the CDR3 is TGTGCCAGCAGCTTAGGGGCAGCGAACACTGAAGCTTTCTTT. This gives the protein CASSLGAANTEAFF.

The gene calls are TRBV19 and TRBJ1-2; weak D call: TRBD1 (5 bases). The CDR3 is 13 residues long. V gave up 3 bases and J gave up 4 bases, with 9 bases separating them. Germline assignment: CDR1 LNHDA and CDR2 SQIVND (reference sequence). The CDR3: CASSMGTVYGYTF. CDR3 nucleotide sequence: TGTGCCAGTAGTATGGGGACTGTCTATGGCTACACCTTC. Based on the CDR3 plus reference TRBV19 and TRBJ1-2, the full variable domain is DGGITQSPKYLFRKEGQNVTLSCEQNLNHDAMYWYRQDPGQGLRLIYYSQIVNDFQKGDIAEGYSVSREKKESFPLTVTSAQKNPTAFYLCASSMGTVYGYTFGSGTRLTVV.

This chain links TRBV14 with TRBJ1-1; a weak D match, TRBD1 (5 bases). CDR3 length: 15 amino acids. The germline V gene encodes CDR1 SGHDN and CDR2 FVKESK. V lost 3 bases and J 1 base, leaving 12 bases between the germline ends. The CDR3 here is CASSQWPGTNTEAFF. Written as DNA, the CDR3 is TGTGCCAGCAGCCAGTGGCCGGGGACGAACACTGAAGCTTTCTTT.

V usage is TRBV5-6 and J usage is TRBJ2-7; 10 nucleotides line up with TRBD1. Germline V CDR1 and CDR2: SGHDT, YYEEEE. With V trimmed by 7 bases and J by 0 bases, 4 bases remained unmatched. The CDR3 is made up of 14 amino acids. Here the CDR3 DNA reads TGTGCCAGCTCCCGGGACAGGGGCTCCTACGAGCAGTACTTC. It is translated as CASSRDRGSYEQYF.

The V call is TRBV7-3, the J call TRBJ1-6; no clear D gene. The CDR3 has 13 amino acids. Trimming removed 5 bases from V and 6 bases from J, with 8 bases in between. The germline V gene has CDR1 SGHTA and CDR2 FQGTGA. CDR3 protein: CASSPNSNSPLHF. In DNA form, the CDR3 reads TGTGCCAGCAGCCCAAACAGTAATTCACCCCTCCACTTT.

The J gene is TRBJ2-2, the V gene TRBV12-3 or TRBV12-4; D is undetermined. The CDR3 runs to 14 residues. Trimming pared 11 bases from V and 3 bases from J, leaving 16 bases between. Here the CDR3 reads CAGRVHGDTGELFF. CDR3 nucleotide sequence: TGTGCCGGGCGAGTGCATGGGGACACCGGGGAGCTGTTTTTT.

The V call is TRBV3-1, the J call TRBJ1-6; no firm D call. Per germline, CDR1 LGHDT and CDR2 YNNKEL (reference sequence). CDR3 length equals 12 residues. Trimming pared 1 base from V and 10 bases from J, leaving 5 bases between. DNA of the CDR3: TGTGCCAGCAGCCAAGCAGAATCACCCCTCCACTTT. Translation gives CASSQAESPLHF. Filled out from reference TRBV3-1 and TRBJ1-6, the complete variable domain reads DTAVSQTPKYLVTQMGNDKSIKCEQNLGHDTMYWYKQDSKKFLKIMFSYNNKELIINETVPNRFSPKSPDKAHLNLHINSLELGDSAVYFCASSQAESPLHFGNGTRLTVT.

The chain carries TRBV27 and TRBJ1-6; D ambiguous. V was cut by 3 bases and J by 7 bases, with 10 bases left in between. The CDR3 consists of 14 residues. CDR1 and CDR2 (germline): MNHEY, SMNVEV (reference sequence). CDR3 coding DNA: TGTGCCAGCAGTTTTGGACCGAGCAATTCACCCCTCCACTTT. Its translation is CASSFGPSNSPLHF.

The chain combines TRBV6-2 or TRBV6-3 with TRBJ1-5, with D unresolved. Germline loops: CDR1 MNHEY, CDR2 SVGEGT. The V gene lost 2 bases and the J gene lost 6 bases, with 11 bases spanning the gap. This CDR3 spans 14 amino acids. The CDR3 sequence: CASSYLPRVQPQHF. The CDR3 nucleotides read TGTGCCAGCAGTTACCTCCCTCGTGTTCAGCCCCAGCATTTT.

The CDR3 here is CSARGPGTGPKTNEQFF. The CDR3 DNA reads as TGCAGTGCTAGAGGTCCCGGGACAGGGCCCAAGACCAATGAGCAGTTCTTC. The V gene is TRBV20-1, the J gene TRBJ2-1, with 9 bases that match TRBD1. Germline-derived CDR1 and CDR2 are DFQATT and SNEGSKA (reference sequence). Trimming at V came to 1 base and at J to 6 bases, leaving 13 bases not matched to a gene. The CDR3 is 17 amino acids.

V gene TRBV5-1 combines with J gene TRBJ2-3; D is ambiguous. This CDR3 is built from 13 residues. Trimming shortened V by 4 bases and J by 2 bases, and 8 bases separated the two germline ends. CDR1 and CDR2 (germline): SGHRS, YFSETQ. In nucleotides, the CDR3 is TGCGCCAGCAGCCGAGTCCCCACAGATACGCAGTATTTT. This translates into CASSRVPTDTQYF.

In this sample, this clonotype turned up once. The CDR3 region is CASSQDLHSYEQYF. DNA of the CDR3: TGTGCCAGCAGCCAAGACCTTCACTCCTACGAGCAGTACTTC. The chain couples TRBV3-1 to TRBJ2-7; D uncertain. The germline CDR1 and CDR2 sequences are LGHDT and YNNKEL (reference sequence). Trimming left V 0 bases short and J 0 bases short, with 6 bases between. The CDR3 runs 14 residues.